These 11 T cell receptor beta chains originate from one sample sequenced in a study of blood T cell repertoires in COVID-19. Measured with immunoSEQ multiplex PCR; TCRdb has only the in-frame clones, and not every one. The repertoire holds some 270,000 clones, 80% to 90% seen once, with 5% to 8% in the top ten. Sample: PBMCs or T cells enriched from blood (not recorded which). The receptors shown here come from a woman aged 45-60 years who had been exposed to COVID-19.

The sample holds one count of this clone. The chain has TRBV7-2 and TRBJ2-5, with TRBD2 as a possible D gene (5 bases). V lost 4 bases to trimming and J lost 4 bases, with 16 bases between them. The CDR3 spans 15 residues. Germline CDR1 SGHTA, CDR2 FQGNSA. CDR3 nucleotide sequence: TGTGCCAGCAGCTCCCTGGGGAGCGGCGGAGAGACCCAGTACTTC. Its translation: CASSSLGSGGETQYF.

This rearrangement joins TRBV12-3 or TRBV12-4 to TRBJ1-1; D gene uncertain. V gave up 2 bases and J gave up 5 bases, with 6 bases separating them. The CDR3 covers 12 residues. The CDR3 nucleotides are TGTGCCAGCAGTTTATCTCGGACTGAAGCTTTCTTT. It translates to CASSLSRTEAFF.

V gene TRBV7-3 combines with J gene TRBJ2-1; 10 bases map to TRBD1. V lost 1 base, J lost 5 bases, and 11 bases stayed unmatched. There are 18 residues in the CDR3. Germline CDR1 and CDR2: SGHTA and FQGTGA. As DNA, the CDR3 is TGTGCCAGCAGCTTAAACCCTCCGACAGGGGGCGTCGACAATGAGCAGTTCTTC. Its translation: CASSLNPPTGGVDNEQFF.

J is TRBJ2-3 and V is TRBV5-4; 8 bases are shared with TRBD1. Trimming cost V 3 bases and J 2 bases; bases outside gene matches: 5. Germline CDR1 and CDR2: SGHNT and YYREEE (reference sequence). The CDR3 has 15 residues. CDR3 coding DNA: TGTGCCAGCAGCTCGGACAGGGAACCCACAGATACGCAGTATTTT. Protein product: CASSSDREPTDTQYF.

There are a few counts of this clone. The rearrangement links TRBV3-1 (or the pseudogene TRBV3-2) to TRBJ2-2; the match to TRBD2 covers 9 bases. Trimming took 1 base from V and 5 from J; bases not matched to a gene: 8. The length of the CDR3 is 17 residues. CDR1 is LGHDT and CDR2 is YNNKEL in the germline V gene (reference sequence). CDR3 protein: CASSQGSLAGRTGELFF. The CDR3, as DNA: TGTGCCAGCAGCCAAGGAAGCCTAGCGGGGAGAACCGGGGAGCTGTTTTTT.

This clone was counted a few times. The chain employs TRBV5-1 and TRBJ2-2; D is perhaps TRBD1 (5 bases). There are 17 residues in the CDR3. Germline-derived CDR1 and CDR2 are SGHRS and YFSETQ. The ends were cut back, 2 bases at V and 7 bases at J, with 21 bases in the middle. This CDR3 reads CASSLGTGWVIGGELFF. In nucleotides, the CDR3 is TGCGCCAGCAGCTTAGGAACAGGTTGGGTGATTGGCGGGGAGCTGTTTTTT.

This chain joins TRBV3-1 (or the pseudogene TRBV3-2) and TRBJ1-1; weak D call: TRBD1 (5 bases). The CDR3 sequence is 15 residues long. V dropped 4 bases and J dropped 8 bases, with 20 bases sitting between them. Germline CDR1 LGHDT, CDR2 YNNKEL (reference sequence). The DNA of the CDR3 is TGTGCCAGCAGCCTCCGCGGGGCCACGCATCGGGAAGCTTTCTTT. Translating it yields CASSLRGATHREAFF.

The chain is built from TRBV6-2 or TRBV6-3 and TRBJ2-1, with D possibly being TRBD2 (7 bases). Looked up from germline, CDR1 is MNHEY and CDR2 is SVGEGT. With 5 bases removed from V and 5 bases from J, the gap between germline ends came to 10 bases. The CDR3 has 13 amino acids. In nucleotides, the CDR3 is TGTGCCAGCAGTCGGGGGGCTAACAATGAGCAGTTCTTC. Translation gives CASSRGANNEQFF.

This chain joins TRBV19 and TRBJ2-3, with TRBD2 identical over 10 bases. Germline V CDR1 and CDR2: LNHDA, SQIVND (reference sequence). There are 17 residues in the CDR3. The V segment lost 3 bases and the J segment 0 bases; nucleotides outside the gene matches: 6. DNA of the CDR3: TGTGCCAGTAGTATCCTCGGACTAGCGGATAGCACAGATACGCAGTATTTT. It is translated as CASSILGLADSTDTQYF. The variable domain in full, with the rest retrieved from reference TRBV19 and TRBJ2-3, is DGGITQSPKYLFRKEGQNVTLSCEQNLNHDAMYWYRQDPGQGLRLIYYSQIVNDFQKGDIAEGYSVSREKKESFPLTVTSAQKNPTAFYLCASSILGLADSTDTQYFGPGTRLTVL.

The chain carries TRBV7-2 and TRBJ1-1; no reliable D call. Trimming removed 4 bases from V and 4 bases from J, with 4 bases in between. CDR1 is SGHTA and CDR2 is FQGNSA in the germline V gene. The CDR3 has 11 amino acids. This CDR3 reads CASSWSTEAFF. The CDR3 nucleotides are TGTGCCAGCAGCTGGAGCACTGAAGCTTTCTTT.

The rearrangement uses TRBV30 and TRBJ1-2, with 8 bases that match TRBD1. The CDR3 totals 13 residues. CDR1 is GTSNPN, CDR2 SVGIG, per germline (reference sequence). The J segment lost 8 bases and the V segment lost 4 bases, leaving 9 bases of the junction unmatched. The CDR3 DNA sequence: TGTGCCTGGAAGACAGGGGAAGGGGACGGCTACACCTTC. This codes for CAWKTGEGDGYTF.